The sequence of this T cell receptor beta chain was determined in a study of response to subunit inactivated influenza vaccine. TCRdb analysed the RT-PCR reads with MiXCR anew, one entry per CDR3 protein. The table has roughly 700,000 distinct CDR3 sequences, 14% seen once. V was cut by 2 bases and J by 0 bases, with 8 bases left in between. The CDR3 contains 14 residues. Germline-derived CDR1 and CDR2 are SGHRS and YFSETQ. Findings of the study overall: Few additional T cells are recruited per seasonal influenza vaccination, authors suggested.

A word on this clonotype: The antigen remains undetermined.

Sample: PBMCs from blood, taken 14 to 15 days before vaccination. The chain carries TRBV5-1 and TRBJ2-5; D not resolved. The receptor was derived from a man aged 50 or older who received an inactivated influenza vaccine. This CDR3 reads CASSLRLDQETQYF. The CDR3 DNA reads as TGCGCCAGCAGCTTACGACTCGACCAAGAGACCCAGTACTTC.